A single sample is the source of the 3 T cell receptor beta chains below, sequenced in a study of CD8 T cells in Susac syndrome. With random hexamers, roughly 0.45 to 1 ug RNA was reverse transcribed. MiXCR, applied by TCRdb to the immunoSEQ multiplex PCR reads, yields one record per CDR3 protein. The data show around 220,000 distinct CDR3 sequences, about 93% seen once. Sequencing used CD8+ T cells from PBMCs. The receptors were sampled from a human donor with multiple sclerosis.

This clonotype was detected once. The rearrangement links TRBV16 to TRBJ1-2, with D possibly matching TRBD1 (5 bases). The CDR3 totals 15 residues. Germline-derived CDR1 and CDR2 are KGHSY and FQNENV. The V end was cut by 6 bases, the J end by 5 bases, with 19 bases between. Here the CDR3 reads CASSPSSGAGYGYTF. The DNA for the CDR3 is TGTGCCAGCAGTCCCTCGTCTGGGGCGGGGTATGGCTACACCTTC.

This clonotype was recorded a few times. The chain carries TRBV7-8 and TRBJ1-1; a possible D gene is TRBD1 (5 bases). CDR1 is SGHVS, CDR2 FQNEAQ, per germline. The CDR3 runs 17 residues. Trimming shortened V by 1 base and J by 7 bases, and 22 bases separated the two germline ends. CDR3 sequence (DNA): TGTGCCAGCAGCTTAGTGGGAGGCCGCGGAGGGGCTTATGAAGCTTTCTTT. It specifies CASSLVGGRGGAYEAFF.

The rearrangement links TRBV9 to TRBJ2-2, with D possibly TRBD2 on 7 matching bases. This CDR3 is built from 16 residues. Trimming removed 6 bases from V and 2 bases from J, with 17 bases in between. CDR1 and CDR2 from the germline V gene are SGDLS and YYNGEE. For the CDR3, the DNA is TGTGCCAGCAACTACCGGTCGGGGGGCAACACCGGGGAGCTGTTTTTT. Protein product: CASNYRSGGNTGELFF.